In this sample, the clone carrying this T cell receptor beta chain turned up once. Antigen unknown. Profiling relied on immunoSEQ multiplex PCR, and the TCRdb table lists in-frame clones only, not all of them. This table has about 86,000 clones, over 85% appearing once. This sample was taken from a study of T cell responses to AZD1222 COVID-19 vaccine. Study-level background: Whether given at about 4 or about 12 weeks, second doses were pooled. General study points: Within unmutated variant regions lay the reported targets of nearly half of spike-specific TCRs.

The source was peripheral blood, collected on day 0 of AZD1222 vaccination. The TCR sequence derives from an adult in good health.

CDR3 sequence (DNA): TGTGCCAGCAGTTCCTATGGGACTATCTCCGGGGGGCAGTACTTC. Translating gives CASSSYGTISGGQYF. The chain couples TRBV6-5 to TRBJ2-7, with 7 bases fitting TRBD2. Germline loops: CDR1 MNHEY, CDR2 SVGAGI. The V and J ends lost 4 bases and 9 bases, in that order; junction bases with no gene match: 15. The CDR3 is 15 amino acids.